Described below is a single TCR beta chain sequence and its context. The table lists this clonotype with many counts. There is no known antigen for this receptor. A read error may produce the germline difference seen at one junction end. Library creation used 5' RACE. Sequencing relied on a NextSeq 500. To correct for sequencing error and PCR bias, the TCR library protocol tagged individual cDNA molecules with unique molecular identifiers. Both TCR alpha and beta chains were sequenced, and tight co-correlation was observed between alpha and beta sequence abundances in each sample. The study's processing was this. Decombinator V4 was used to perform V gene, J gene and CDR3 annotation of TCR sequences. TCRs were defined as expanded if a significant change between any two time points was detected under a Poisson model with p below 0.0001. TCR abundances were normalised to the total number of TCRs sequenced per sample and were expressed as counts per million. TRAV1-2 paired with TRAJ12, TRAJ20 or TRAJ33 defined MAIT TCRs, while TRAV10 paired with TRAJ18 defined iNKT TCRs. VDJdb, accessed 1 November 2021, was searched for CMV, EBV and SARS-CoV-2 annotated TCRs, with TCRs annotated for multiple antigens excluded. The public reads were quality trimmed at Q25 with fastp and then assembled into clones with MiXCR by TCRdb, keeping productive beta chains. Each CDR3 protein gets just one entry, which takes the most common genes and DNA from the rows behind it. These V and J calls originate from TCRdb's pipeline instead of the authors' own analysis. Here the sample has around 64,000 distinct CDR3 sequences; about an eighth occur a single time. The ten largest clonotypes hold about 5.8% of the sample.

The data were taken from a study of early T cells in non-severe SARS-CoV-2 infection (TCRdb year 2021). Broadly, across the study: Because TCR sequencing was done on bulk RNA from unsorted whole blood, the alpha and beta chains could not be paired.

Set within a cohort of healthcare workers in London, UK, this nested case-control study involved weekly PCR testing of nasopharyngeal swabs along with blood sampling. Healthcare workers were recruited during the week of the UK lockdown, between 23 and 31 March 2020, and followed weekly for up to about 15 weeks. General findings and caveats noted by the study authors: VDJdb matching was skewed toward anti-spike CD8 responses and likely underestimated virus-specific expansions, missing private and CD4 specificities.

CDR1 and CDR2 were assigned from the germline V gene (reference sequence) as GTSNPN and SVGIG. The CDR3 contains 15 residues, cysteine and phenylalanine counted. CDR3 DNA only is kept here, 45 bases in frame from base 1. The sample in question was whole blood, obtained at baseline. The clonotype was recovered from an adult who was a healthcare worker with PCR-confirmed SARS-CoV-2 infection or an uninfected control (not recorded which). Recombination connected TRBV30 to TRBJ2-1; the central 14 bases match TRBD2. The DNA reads TGTGTCTGGACCGCCGGGACTAGCGGGGGTGATGAGCAGTTCTTC. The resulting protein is CVWTAGTSGGDEQFF. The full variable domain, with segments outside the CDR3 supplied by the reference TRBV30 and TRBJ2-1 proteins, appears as SQTIHQWPATLVQPVGSPLSLECTVEGTSNPNLYWYRQAAGRGLQLLFYSVGIGQISSEVPQNLSASRPQDRQFILSSKKLLLSDSGFYLCVWTAGTSGGDEQFFGPGTRLTVL.